This T cell receptor (beta chain) was captured by sequencing in a study of CD8 T cells in ankylosing spondylitis. Study-level points and caveats: Researchers reportedly found disease-linked clones significantly enriched in matched ankylosing spondylitis synovial fluid.

TCRdb passed the 5' RACE reads through MiXCR, listing each CDR3 protein once. The sample includes approximately 39,000 distinct CDR3 sequences, roughly an eighth of them seen just once. On this clonotype: Its matching antigen is unknown.

The receptor comes from a male donor with ankylosing spondylitis. The source material was synovial fluid, either unsorted or a sorted T cell fraction (not recorded which).

The CDR3 sequence: CASTLKSYEQYF. The CDR3 bases are TGCGCCAGCACCCTCAAGTCCTACGAGCAGTACTTC. The rearrangement links TRBV5-1 to TRBJ2-7; D uncertain. In germline, CDR1 is SGHRS, CDR2 YFSETQ. V shed 6 bases and J shed 1 base, with 8 bases lying between them. The CDR3 is 12 residues long.